A single sample is the source of the 19 T cell receptor beta chains below, sequenced in a study of CD8+CD57+ T cells in acquired aplastic anemia. Profiling of TCR beta VDJ combinations and CDR3 sequences used genomic DNA as template. TCRdb ran MiXCR on the reads and lists one entry per CDR3 protein. Of about 54,000 distinct CDR3 sequences listed, just over 55% were seen once; the top ten hold roughly 15%. For sequencing, patients were chosen who had shown expansion of CD8+CD57+ cells by flow cytometry. Sequencing was performed on sorted CD4+, CD8+, or CD8+CD57+ T cells (not recorded which) from PBMCs. The receptors originated from a human donor with aplastic anemia.

This clonotype was detected ten times or more. The chain carries TRBV20-1 and TRBJ1-5, with 11 nucleotides matching TRBD1. This CDR3 has 15 amino acids. Germline lookup yields CDR1 DFQATT and CDR2 SNEGSKA (reference sequence). The CDR3 here is CSASWGQGVGQPQHF. The DNA for the CDR3 is TGCAGCGCCAGCTGGGGACAGGGGGTAGGTCAGCCCCAGCATTTT.

The rearrangement uses TRBV10-3 and TRBJ1-6; D remains unclear. The CDR3 extends over 15 amino acids. V was pared by 4 bases and J by 8 bases, with 15 bases between. CDR1 and CDR2 (germline): ENHRY, SYGVKD. CDR3 sequence reads: CAISVKGQDDSPLHF. The CDR3 nucleotides are TGTGCCATCAGTGTAAAAGGCCAGGACGATTCACCCCTCCACTTT.

This clonotype turned up a few times. A much larger clone differs by one base, so this may be a read error. The chain recombines TRBV5-4 with TRBJ1-2; a weak D match, TRBD1 (6 bases). Germline V CDR1 and CDR2: SGHNT, YYREEE (reference sequence). CDR3 size: 15 residues. The CDR3 DNA is TGTGCCAGCAGCTTGGAGGACAGCTTACTCTATGACTACACCTTC. It encodes CASSLEDSLLYDYTF.

V is TRBV2 and J is TRBJ1-6, with 9 bases fitting TRBD1. Germline CDR1 SNHLY, CDR2 FYNNEI. The V and J ends lost 8 bases and 10 bases, in that order; junction bases with no gene match: 9. CDR3 length: 14 residues. In DNA form, the CDR3 reads TGTGCCAGCCGTTGGACAGGGGTGTTCTCACCCCTCCACTTT. Translated, it gives CASRWTGVFSPLHF.

The chain has TRBV11-2 and TRBJ2-3, with 12 positions matching TRBD2. CDR1 SGHAT and CDR2 FQNNGV come from the germline V gene. The CDR3 consists of 15 residues. The V gene end was trimmed by 5 bases and the J gene end by 5 bases; junction bases not matched to a gene: 5. The CDR3: CASSTRTSGVDTQYF. For the CDR3, the DNA is TGTGCCAGCAGCACTAGGACTAGCGGGGTAGATACGCAGTATTTT.

V gene TRBV29-1 combines with J gene TRBJ1-2; D gene ambiguous. The CDR3 has 13 residues. Germline CDR1 reads SQVTM; CDR2 reads ANQGSEA. The V end was cut by 5 bases, the J end by 0 bases, with 10 bases between. CDR3 residues: CSVSRVANYGYTF. CDR3 nucleotide sequence: TGCAGCGTTTCGAGGGTTGCTAACTATGGCTACACCTTC.

This clonotype was seen ten or more times. The rearrangement joins TRBV5-1 to TRBJ2-2; a weak D match, TRBD2 (5 bases). CDR1 and CDR2 (germline): SGHRS, YFSETQ. The V end was cut by 0 bases, the J end by 7 bases, with 22 bases between. The CDR3 runs 18 residues. The CDR3 nucleotides read TGCGCCAGCAGCTTGGGGGCCTTACTAGGCCCTGTGGGCGGGGAGCTGTTTTTT. The encoded protein is CASSLGALLGPVGGELFF.

The rearrangement joins TRBV2 to TRBJ2-5; no definite D call. The CDR3 contains 11 residues. Per the germline V gene, CDR1 is SNHLY and CDR2 is FYNNEI. V gave up 1 base and J gave up 7 bases, with 4 bases separating them. CDR3 amino acids: CASSEGGTQYF. The CDR3 region has the DNA TGTGCCAGCAGTGAAGGCGGGACCCAGTACTTC.

Ten or more counts support this clonotype. The V gene is TRBV7-9, the J gene TRBJ2-1; D unresolved. Germline values: CDR1 SEHNR, CDR2 FQNEAQ (reference sequence). With 3 bases removed from V and 5 bases from J, the gap between germline ends came to 8 bases. The CDR3 has 13 residues. The CDR3 is CASSFGSHNEQFF. CDR3 coding DNA: TGTGCCAGCAGCTTTGGAAGCCACAATGAGCAGTTCTTC.

The rearrangement uses TRBV2 and TRBJ1-4; perhaps TRBD1 as D (5 bases). Germline CDR1 is SNHLY and CDR2 is FYNNEI. The CDR3 length is 15 residues. Trimming took 2 bases from V and 0 from J, leaving 7 bases between them. CDR3 coding DNA: TGTGCCAGCAGTGAACGGGGCGCAACTAATGAAAAACTGTTTTTT. This gives the protein CASSERGATNEKLFF.

This clonotype was found a few times. The chain recombines TRBV6-5 with TRBJ1-1, with 8 bases matching TRBD1. CDR1 MNHEY and CDR2 SVGAGI come from the germline V gene. V gave up 2 bases and J gave up 1 base; unmatched junction bases: 9. This CDR3 is built from 17 residues. The CDR3 is CASSYGSQGVQNTEAFF. The CDR3 DNA follows: TGTGCCAGCAGTTACGGGTCACAGGGGGTCCAGAACACTGAAGCTTTCTTT.

This clonotype was seen a few times. As DNA, the CDR3 is TGTGCCAGCAGCTTGGCTGGCAATCAGCCCCAGCATTTT. Encoded protein: CASSLAGNQPQHF. The chain is built from TRBV5-4 and TRBJ1-5, with no clear D. V was trimmed by 0 bases and J by 2 bases, leaving 3 bases between them. Per the germline V gene, CDR1 is SGHNT and CDR2 is YYREEE (reference sequence). This CDR3 has 13 residues. The full variable domain, its missing parts supplied by reference TRBV5-4 and TRBJ1-5, is ETGVTQSPTHLIKTRGQQVTLRCSSQSGHNTVSWYQQALGQGPQFIFQYYREEENGRGNFPPRFSGLQFPNYSSELNVNALELDDSALYLCASSLAGNQPQHFGDGTRLSIL.

This clonotype was seen a handful of times. The rearrangement links TRBV29-1 to TRBJ2-1, with D possibly being TRBD2 (5 bases). Germline CDR1 SQVTM, CDR2 ANQGSEA. V gave up 4 bases and J gave up 6 bases, with 16 bases separating them. The CDR3 consists of 14 residues. The CDR3: CSVAAGVTGNEQFF. The CDR3 region has the DNA TGCAGCGTTGCGGCGGGCGTGACCGGCAATGAGCAGTTCTTC.

V and J are TRBV10-3 and TRBJ2-7, with TRBD2 matching 15 bases. The CDR3 sequence is 15 residues long. Trimming at V came to 4 bases and at J to 5 bases, leaving 3 bases not matched to a gene. From germline, CDR1 is ENHRY and CDR2 SYGVKD. The CDR3 loop is CAISAGLAGGNEQYF. The CDR3 DNA is TGTGCCATCAGTGCGGGACTAGCGGGAGGTAACGAGCAGTACTTC.

V is TRBV29-1 and J is TRBJ2-7, with TRBD2 identical over 14 bases. The CDR3 length is 13 residues. Trimming cost V 7 bases and J 6 bases; bases outside gene matches: 5. Germline V gene lookup returns CDR1 SQVTM and CDR2 ANQGSEA. The chain's CDR3 is CSAGTSGRCEQYV. The CDR3 region has the DNA TGCAGCGCTGGGACTAGCGGGAGATGCGAGCAGTACGTC.

This clonotype was picked up many times. V usage is TRBV5-8 and J usage is TRBJ2-5; no definite D call. Germline values: CDR1 SGHTS, CDR2 YDEGEE. CDR3 length: 13 residues. Trimming cost V 4 bases and J 3 bases, with 10 bases left between them. CDR3 amino acids: CASSLRTEETQYF. The CDR3 DNA sequence: TGTGCCAGCAGCCTTCGGACGGAAGAGACCCAGTACTTC.

The J gene is TRBJ2-7, the V gene TRBV19, with 10 nucleotides matching TRBD1. The V gene end was trimmed by 9 bases and the J gene end by 5 bases; junction bases not matched to a gene: 10. The germline CDR1 and CDR2 sequences are LNHDA and SQIVND (reference sequence). The CDR3 length is 14 residues. CDR3 region: CASSPGQGYHEQYF. The CDR3 nucleotides are TGTGCCAGCAGTCCGGGACAGGGGTACCACGAGCAGTACTTC.

In regard to this clonotype: This may stem from a read error, because a much larger clone lies one nucleotide away. This chain joins TRBV6-1 and TRBJ2-3, with D unclear. This CDR3 region has 12 residues. CDR1 and CDR2 from the germline V gene are MNHNS and SASEGT. The CDR3 DNA reads as TGTGCCAGCAGTGAAATCTCAGATACGCGGTATTTT. Amino acid sequence: CASSEISDTRYF.

The J gene is TRBJ2-2, the V gene TRBV29-1; possible D gene TRBD1, 5 bases. Germline V lookup: CDR1 SQVTM, CDR2 ANQGSEA. The CDR3 spans 15 residues. Trimming shortened V by 2 bases and J by 1 base, and 11 bases separated the two germline ends. The CDR3 sequence is CSVELMDKNTGELFF. The CDR3 DNA is TGCAGCGTTGAACTAATGGACAAGAACACCGGGGAGCTGTTTTTT.